The clone carrying this T cell receptor beta chain was counted between two and nine times. The antigen is undetermined. The record originates from a study of CD8+CD57+ T cells in acquired aplastic anemia. Study context: When averaged, DNA from sorted CD4+ and CD8+ cells came to approximately 3 ug. Study-level points and caveats: The same twenty-nine CD8+ CDR3 sequences occurred in patients and in controls.

The CDR3 totals 16 residues. V dropped 1 base and J dropped 2; count of bases not matched to a gene: 6. Germline CDR1 reads PRHDT; CDR2 reads FYEKMQ (reference sequence). The TCR beta profiling, which covered VDJ combination and CDR3 sequence, was carried out using genomic DNA as the template. TCRdb recomputed calls from the reads with MiXCR, one row per CDR3 protein. The data hold about 210,000 distinct CDR3 sequences, with roughly 33% observed a single time. This receptor was identified in a human donor in good health, serving as a control. The chain has TRBV13 and TRBJ2-5, with 8 positions matching TRBD1. The sample was sorted CD4+, CD8+, or CD8+CD57+ T cells (not recorded which) from PBMCs. DNA of the CDR3: TGTGCCAGCAGCTTAGTCTCCGGGACAGGACAAGAGACCCAGTACTTC. It is translated as CASSLVSGTGQETQYF.